This TCR beta chain was captured by sequencing in a study of radiation and T cells in renal cell carcinoma. A remark on this clone: Its antigen is still unknown.

Sample time point: blood 4 weeks post-SBRT, at nephrectomy. Treatment given: 15 Gy SBRT to primary tumor, nephrectomy 4 weeks later. Nephrectomy followed 15 Gy stereotactic body radiation by 4 weeks. After SBRT, blood was collected at 2 and 4 weeks, plus baseline. The patient's renal cell carcinoma had clear cell pathology. TCRdb's table, derived via immunoSEQ multiplex PCR, lists solely in-frame clones and lacks some. The sample yields about 83,000 clones, 70% to 90% seen once. This CDR3 comprises 14 residues. The germline gives CDR1 SGDLS, CDR2 YYNGEE. Trimming took 6 bases from V and 0 from J, leaving 10 bases between them. Whole-study results and caveats: From baseline, blood top tumor clonotypes peaked at 2 weeks post-radiation.

This receptor was taken from a woman in her sixties or seventies with renal cell carcinoma. Sequenced material: blood, taken from a patient whose treatment included radiotherapy and nephrectomy. J is TRBJ2-1 and V is TRBV9; D is ambiguous. The CDR3: CASNNGSSYNEQFF. CDR3 coding DNA: TGTGCCAGCAATAACGGCAGCTCCTACAATGAGCAGTTCTTC.